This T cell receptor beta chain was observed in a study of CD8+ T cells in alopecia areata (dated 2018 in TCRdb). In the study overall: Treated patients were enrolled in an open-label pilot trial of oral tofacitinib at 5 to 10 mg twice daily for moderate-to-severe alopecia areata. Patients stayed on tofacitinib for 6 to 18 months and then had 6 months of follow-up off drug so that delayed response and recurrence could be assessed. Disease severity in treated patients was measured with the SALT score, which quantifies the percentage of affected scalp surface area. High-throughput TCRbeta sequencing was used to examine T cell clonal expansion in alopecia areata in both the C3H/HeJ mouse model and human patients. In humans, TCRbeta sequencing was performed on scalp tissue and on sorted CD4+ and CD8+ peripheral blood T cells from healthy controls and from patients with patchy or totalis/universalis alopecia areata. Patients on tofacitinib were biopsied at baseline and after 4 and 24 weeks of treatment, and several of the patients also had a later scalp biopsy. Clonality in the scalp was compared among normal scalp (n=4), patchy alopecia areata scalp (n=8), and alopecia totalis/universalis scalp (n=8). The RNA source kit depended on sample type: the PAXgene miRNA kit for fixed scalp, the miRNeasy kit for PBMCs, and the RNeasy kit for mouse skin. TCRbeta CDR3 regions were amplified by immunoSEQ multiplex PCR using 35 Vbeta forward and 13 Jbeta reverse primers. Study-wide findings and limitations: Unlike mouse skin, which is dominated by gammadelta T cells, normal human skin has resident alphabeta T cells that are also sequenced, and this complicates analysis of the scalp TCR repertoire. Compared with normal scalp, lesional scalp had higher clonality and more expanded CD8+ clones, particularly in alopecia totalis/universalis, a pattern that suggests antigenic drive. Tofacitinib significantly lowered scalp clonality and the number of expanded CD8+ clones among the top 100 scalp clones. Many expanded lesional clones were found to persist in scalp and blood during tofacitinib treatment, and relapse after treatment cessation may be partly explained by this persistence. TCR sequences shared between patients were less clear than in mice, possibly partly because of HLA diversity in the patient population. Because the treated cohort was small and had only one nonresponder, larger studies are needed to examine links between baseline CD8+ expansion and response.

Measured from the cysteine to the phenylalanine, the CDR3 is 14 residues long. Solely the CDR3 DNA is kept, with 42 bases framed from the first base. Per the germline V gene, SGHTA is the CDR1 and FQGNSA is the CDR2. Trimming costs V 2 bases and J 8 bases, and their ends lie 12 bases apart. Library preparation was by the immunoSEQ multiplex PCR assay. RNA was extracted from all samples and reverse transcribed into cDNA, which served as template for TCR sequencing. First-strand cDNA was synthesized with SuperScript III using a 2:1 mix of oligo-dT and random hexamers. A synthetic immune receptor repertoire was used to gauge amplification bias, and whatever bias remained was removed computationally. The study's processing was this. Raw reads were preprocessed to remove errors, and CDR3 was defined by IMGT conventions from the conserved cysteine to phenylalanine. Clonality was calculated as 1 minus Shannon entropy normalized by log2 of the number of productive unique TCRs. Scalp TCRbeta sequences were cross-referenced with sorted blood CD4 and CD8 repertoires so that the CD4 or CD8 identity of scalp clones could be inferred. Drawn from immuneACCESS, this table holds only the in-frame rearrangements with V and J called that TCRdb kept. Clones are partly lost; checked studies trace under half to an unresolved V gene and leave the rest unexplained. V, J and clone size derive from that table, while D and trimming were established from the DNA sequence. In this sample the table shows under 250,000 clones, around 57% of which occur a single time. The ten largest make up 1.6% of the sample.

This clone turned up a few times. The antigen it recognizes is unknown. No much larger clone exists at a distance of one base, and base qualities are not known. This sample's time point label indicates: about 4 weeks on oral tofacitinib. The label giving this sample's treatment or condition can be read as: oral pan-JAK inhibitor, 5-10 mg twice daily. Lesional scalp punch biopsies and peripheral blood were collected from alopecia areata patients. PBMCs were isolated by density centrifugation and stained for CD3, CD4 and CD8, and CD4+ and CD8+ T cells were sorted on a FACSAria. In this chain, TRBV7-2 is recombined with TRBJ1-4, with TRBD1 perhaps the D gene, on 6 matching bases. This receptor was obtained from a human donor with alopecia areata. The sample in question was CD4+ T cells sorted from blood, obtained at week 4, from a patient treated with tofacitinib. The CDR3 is CASSLNRVAEKLFF. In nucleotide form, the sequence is TGTGCCAGCAGCTTAAACAGGGTGGCGGAAAAACTGTTTTTT.